These 17 T cell receptor beta chains were sequenced from one sample in a study of a mutant IDH1 vaccine in newly diagnosed glioma. The time point here: week 11, during vaccination. One vaccine dose held 300 ug of mutant IDH1 20-mer peptide and came with topical imiquimod. Measured with immunoSEQ multiplex PCR; TCRdb has only the in-frame clones, and not every one. In the table there are roughly 30,000 clones, 75% to 85% of which are singletons. The antigens of these receptors remain unknown. The specimen was PBMCs, collected from a glioma patient whose treatment included an IDH1 peptide vaccine. These receptors originate from a man aged 30 to 45 with glioma.

Concerning this clone: A junction end diverges from the germline sequence, so it may reflect a read error. This chain connects TRBV30 to TRBJ1-2; D is unresolved. The CDR3 contains 13 residues. Germline V lookup: CDR1 GTSNPN, CDR2 SVGIG (reference sequence). The CDR3 spells CAWSVLPNYDYTF. The CDR3, as DNA: TGTGCCTGGAGTGTTCTGCCTAACTATGACTACACCTTC. Together with reference TRBV30 and TRBJ1-2, the CDR3 gives the full variable domain: SQTIHQWPATLVQPVGSPLSLECTVEGTSNPNLYWYRQAAGRGLQLLFYSVGIGQISSEVPQNLSASRPQDRQFILSSKKLLLSDSGFYLCAWSVLPNYDYTFGSGTRLTVV.

This clone was counted only a few times. Other DNA sequences in the sample encode the same CDR3. The genes are TRBV6-1 and TRBJ1-5; 7 bases are a match to TRBD1. Germline values: CDR1 MNHNS, CDR2 SASEGT. CDR3 length equals 14 residues. The V gene end was trimmed by 7 bases and the J gene end by 1 base; junction bases not matched to a gene: 4. The CDR3 DNA reads as TGTGCCAGCAACCCGACAGGGAGCAATCAGCCCCAGCATTTT. This translates into CASNPTGSNQPQHF.

The gene calls are TRBV19 and TRBJ2-5, with 10 bases that match TRBD1. V lost 3 bases to trimming and J lost 4 bases; unmatched junction nucleotides: 5. Germline lookup yields CDR1 LNHDA and CDR2 SQIVND (reference sequence). This CDR3 comprises 15 residues. The CDR3 DNA reads as TGTGCCAGTAGTATGGAGGGACAGGGGACAGAGACCCAGTACTTC. Encoded protein: CASSMEGQGTETQYF.

The table lists this clone with a few counts. One end of the junction varies from germline; a read error may be responsible. The chain combines TRBV5-1 with TRBJ1-1; no definite D call. CDR1 is SGHRS and CDR2 is YFSETQ in the germline V gene. This CDR3 comprises 13 residues. This CDR3 reads CASQLDANSEAFF. The DNA for the CDR3 is TGCGCCAGCCAGCTAGACGCCAACAGTGAAGCTTTCTTT.

The chain links TRBV19 to TRBJ2-1; no firm D call. Germline V gene sequence: CDR1 LNHDA, CDR2 SQIVND (reference sequence). CDR3 length: 14 amino acids. With 5 bases removed from V and 6 bases from J, the gap between germline ends came to 14 bases. CDR3 bases: TGTGCCAGTAGTCAAGGGTTTTCGGGCAATGAGCAGTTCTTC. It is translated as CASSQGFSGNEQFF.

This chain uses TRBV5-1 with TRBJ1-3, with a possible D match to TRBD1 (6 bases). Looked up from germline, CDR1 is SGHRS and CDR2 is YFSETQ. Deletions cut 0 bases from V and 1 base from J, with 14 bases between. The CDR3 extends over 17 amino acids. The CDR3 sequence is CASSLGPGQYSGNTIYF. CDR3 DNA: TGCGCCAGCAGCTTGGGTCCCGGACAGTATTCTGGAAACACCATATATTTT.

The rearrangement links TRBV6-5 to TRBJ2-7; 7 nucleotides match TRBD2. Germline lookup yields CDR1 MNHEY and CDR2 SVGAGI. J lost 3 bases, V lost 6 bases, and 11 bases had no gene match. This CDR3 region has 15 residues. The CDR3 sequence is CASRNAGVPSYEQYF. The CDR3 DNA sequence: TGTGCCAGCAGAAATGCGGGAGTCCCTAGCTACGAGCAGTACTTC.

V gene TRBV28 combines with J gene TRBJ1-5; no firm D call. Trimming stripped 5 bases from V and 5 bases from J, with 4 bases between. CDR1 is MDHEN, CDR2 SYDVKM, per germline. This CDR3 contains 11 residues. The CDR3 here is CASSQHQPQHF. CDR3 nucleotides: TGTGCCAGCAGTCAACATCAGCCCCAGCATTTT.

This sequence joins TRBV9 and TRBJ2-2; 8 nucleotides align to TRBD2. The ends lost 7 bases at V and 1 base at J; junction bases unmatched: 3. Germline V lookup: CDR1 SGDLS, CDR2 YYNGEE. The CDR3 spans 14 residues. CDR3: CASLRGVNTGELFF. In DNA, the CDR3 is TGTGCCAGCCTGCGGGGGGTGAACACCGGGGAGCTGTTTTTT.

The rearrangement uses TRBV6-6 and TRBJ1-4; 7 bases line up with TRBD1. CDR3 length: 14 amino acids. The germline gives CDR1 MNHNY, CDR2 SVGAGI (reference sequence). J lost 8 bases, V lost 5 bases, and 8 bases had no gene match. This CDR3 reads CASSPPQQGEKLFF. CDR3 DNA: TGTGCCAGCAGTCCCCCACAACAGGGGGAAAAACTGTTTTTT.

V is TRBV4-3 and J is TRBJ2-3; 9 bases line up with TRBD2. The CDR3 has 17 amino acids. V lost 2 bases, J lost 2 bases, and 8 bases stayed unmatched. Per the germline V gene, CDR1 is LGHNA and CDR2 is YSLEER. Here the CDR3 DNA reads TGCGCCAGCAGCCAATTCATGCGGGGGGGCAACACAGATACGCAGTATTTT. The encoded protein is CASSQFMRGGNTDTQYF.

V is TRBV29-1 and J is TRBJ1-1, with D uncertain. Germline V CDR1 and CDR2: SQVTM, ANQGSEA. V lost 7 bases and J lost 5, with 14 bases in between. The CDR3 is made up of 12 amino acids. The DNA of the CDR3 is TGCAGCGGGACCCGCCAGAGGACTGAAGCTTTCTTT. Its translation: CSGTRQRTEAFF.

This rearrangement joins TRBV18 to TRBJ1-2; 8 nucleotides line up with TRBD1. Germline V gene data show CDR1 as KGHSH and CDR2 as LQKENI. The CDR3 sequence is 17 residues long. Losses at the gene ends were 0 bases for V and 9 bases for J; bases not matched to a gene: 15. The CDR3 DNA sequence: TGTGCCAGCTCACCACCGGGACAGGTGGCTTTGGATCGGAGCTACACCTTC. It is translated as CASSPPGQVALDRSYTF.

CDR3 in DNA: TGTGCCAGGAGCCTACGGACAGGGGGCACTGAAGCTTTCTTT. Translating gives CARSLRTGGTEAFF. The chain carries TRBV2 and TRBJ1-1, with 10 bases identical to TRBD1. CDR1 is SNHLY, CDR2 FYNNEI, per germline. The CDR3 extends over 14 amino acids. Trimming took 9 bases from V and 4 from J; bases not matched to a gene: 8.

The chain has TRBV25-1 and TRBJ1-1; possibly TRBD1 for D (6 bases). The V end was cut by 3 bases, the J end by 11 bases, with 13 bases between. The CDR3 consists of 12 residues. Germline CDR1 is MGHDK and CDR2 is SYGVNS. CDR3 coding DNA: TGTGCCAGCAGTGATCACAGGGTTAGGGCTTTCTTT. Protein sequence: CASSDHRVRAFF. Full variable domain (rest looked up from reference TRBV25-1 and TRBJ1-1): EADIYQTPRYLVIGTGKKITLECSQTMGHDKMYWYQQDPGMELHLIHYSYGVNSTEKGDLSSESTVSRIRTEHFPLTLESARPSHTSQYLCASSDHRVRAFFGQGTRLTVV.

The CDR3 coding sequence is TGTGCCATCAGTGATTCGGGCCCTATGGGGTCCGGGGAGCTGTTTTTT. This sequence encodes CAISDSGPMGSGELFF. The rearrangement joins TRBV10-3 to TRBJ2-2, with no clear D. There are 16 residues in the CDR3. Trimming pared 3 bases from V and 6 bases from J, leaving 17 bases between. CDR1 is ENHRY, CDR2 SYGVKD, per germline.

The rearrangement uses TRBV27 and TRBJ1-2; TRBD1 is a possible D gene (6 bases). The CDR3 contains 14 residues. Germline CDR1 MNHEY, CDR2 SMNVEV (reference sequence). Between the trimmed V and J ends, which lost 5 bases and 8 bases, there was a span of 18 bases. CDR3 loop: CASSPLQGPEGYTF. The DNA of the CDR3 is TGTGCCAGCAGTCCCTTACAGGGTCCTGAGGGCTACACCTTC.